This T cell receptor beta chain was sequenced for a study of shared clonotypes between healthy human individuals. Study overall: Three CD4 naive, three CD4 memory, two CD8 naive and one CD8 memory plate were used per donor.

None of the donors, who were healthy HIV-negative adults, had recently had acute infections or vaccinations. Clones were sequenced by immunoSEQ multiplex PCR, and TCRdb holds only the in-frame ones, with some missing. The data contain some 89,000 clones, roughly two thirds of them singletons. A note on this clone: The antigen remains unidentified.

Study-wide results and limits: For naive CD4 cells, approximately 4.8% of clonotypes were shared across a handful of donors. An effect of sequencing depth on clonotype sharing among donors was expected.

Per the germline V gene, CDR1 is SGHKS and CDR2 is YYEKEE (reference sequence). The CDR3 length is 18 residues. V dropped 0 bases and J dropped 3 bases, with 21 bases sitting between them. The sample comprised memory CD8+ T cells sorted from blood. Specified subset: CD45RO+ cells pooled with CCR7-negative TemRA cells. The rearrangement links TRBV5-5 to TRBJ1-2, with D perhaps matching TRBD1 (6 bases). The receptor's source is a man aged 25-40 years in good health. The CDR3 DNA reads TGTGCCAGCAGCTTGGTCCACGTCCGGGGGCGCTTCGACTATGGCTACACCTTC. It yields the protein CASSLVHVRGRFDYGYTF.